This T cell receptor (beta chain) was retrieved from a study of shared clonotypes between healthy human individuals. Using immunoSEQ multiplex PCR, the repertoire was profiled, and TCRdb retains in-frame clones only, with some absent. Here the sample spans 400,000 to 600,000 clones, around 75% being singletons. Trimming pared 3 bases from V and 7 bases from J, leaving 7 bases between. This CDR3 comprises 11 residues. Germline V gene data show CDR1 as LNHNV and CDR2 as YYDKDF (reference sequence). Sequenced material: PBMCs. V usage is TRBV15 and J usage is TRBJ2-7; D is uncertain. The TCR sequence derives from a woman in her 40s in good health. Some clones in this sample may be carry-over from other donors' samples. CDR3 sequence: CATSSLGEQYF. The CDR3 nucleotides read TGTGCCACCAGCAGCCTTGGGGAGCAGTACTTC. Using reference TRBV15 and TRBJ2-7 for the parts outside the CDR3, the full variable domain is DAMVIQNPRYQVTQFGKPVTLSCSQTLNHNVMYWYQQKSSQAPKLLFHYYDKDFNNEADTPDNFQSRRPNTSFCFLDIRSPGLGDTAMYLCATSSLGEQYFGPGTRLTVT.